This T cell receptor beta chain stems from a study of technical replicates of blood from several donors. This clone was picked up a small number of times. Profiling relied on immunoSEQ multiplex PCR, and the TCRdb table lists in-frame clones only, not all of them. The sample contains some 77,000 clones, 65% to 90% of which appear only once. Material: PBMCs. The receptor was isolated from a human donor in good health. Some clones in this sample may be carry-over from other donors' samples.

The CDR3 loop reads CASSYKPAGTSGAASYEQYF. For the CDR3, the DNA is TGTGCCAGCAGCTACAAACCTGCCGGGACTAGCGGAGCTGCTTCTTACGAGCAGTACTTC. J is TRBJ2-7 and V is TRBV7-3; 11 bases are a match to TRBD2. J gave up 4 bases and V 4 bases, and 21 bases lay outside the gene matches. The length of the CDR3 is 20 residues. Germline CDR1 is SGHTA and CDR2 is FQGTGA.